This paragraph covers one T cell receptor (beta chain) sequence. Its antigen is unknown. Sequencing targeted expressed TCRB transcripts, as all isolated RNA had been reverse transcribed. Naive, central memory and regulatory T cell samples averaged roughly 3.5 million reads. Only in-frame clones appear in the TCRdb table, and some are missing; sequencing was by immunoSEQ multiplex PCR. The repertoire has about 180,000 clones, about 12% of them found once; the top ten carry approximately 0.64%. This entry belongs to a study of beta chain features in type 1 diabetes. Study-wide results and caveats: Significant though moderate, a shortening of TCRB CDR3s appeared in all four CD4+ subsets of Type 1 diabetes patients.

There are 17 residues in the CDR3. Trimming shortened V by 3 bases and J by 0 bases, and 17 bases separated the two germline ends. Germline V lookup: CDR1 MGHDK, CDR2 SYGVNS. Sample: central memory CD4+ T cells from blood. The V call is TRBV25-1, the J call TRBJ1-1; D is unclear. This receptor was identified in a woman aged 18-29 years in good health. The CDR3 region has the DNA TGTGCCAGCAGTGATCCCCCGGGTAGCGGATTGAACACTGAAGCTTTCTTT. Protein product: CASSDPPGSGLNTEAFF.